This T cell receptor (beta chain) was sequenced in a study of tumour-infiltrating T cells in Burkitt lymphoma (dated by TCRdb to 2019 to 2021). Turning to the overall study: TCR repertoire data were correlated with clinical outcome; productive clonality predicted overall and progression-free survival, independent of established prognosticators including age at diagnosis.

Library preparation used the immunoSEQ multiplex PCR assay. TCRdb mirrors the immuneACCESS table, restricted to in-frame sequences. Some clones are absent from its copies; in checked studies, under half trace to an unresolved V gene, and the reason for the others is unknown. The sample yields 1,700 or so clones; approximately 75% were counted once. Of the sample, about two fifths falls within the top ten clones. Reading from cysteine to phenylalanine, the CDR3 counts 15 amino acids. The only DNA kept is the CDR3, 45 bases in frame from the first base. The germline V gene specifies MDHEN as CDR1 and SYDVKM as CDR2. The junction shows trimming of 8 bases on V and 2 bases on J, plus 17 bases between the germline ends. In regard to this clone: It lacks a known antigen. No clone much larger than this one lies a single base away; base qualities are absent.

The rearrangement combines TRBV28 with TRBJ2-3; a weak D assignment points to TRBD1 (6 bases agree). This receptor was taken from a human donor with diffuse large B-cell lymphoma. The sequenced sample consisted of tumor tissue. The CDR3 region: CASQRRAGATDTQYF. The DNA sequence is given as TGTGCCAGCCAACGTCGGGCAGGGGCCACAGATACGCAGTATTTT.